A selection of T cell receptor beta chains follows, all from one sample in a study of cytomegalovirus exposure and HLA in healthy donors. Using immunoSEQ multiplex PCR, the repertoire was profiled, and TCRdb retains in-frame clones only, with some absent. This sample carries approximately 60,000 clones, about nine tenths of them seen once, and the ten largest clones take about 3%. Sequencing used PBMCs. Receptors originate from a man aged 18 to 30 in good health and CMV-seronegative. Each CDR3 is given with its conserved first and last residue. A D gene is named only where the DNA matches it firmly. Size is stated for part of the rows, as once, few or many counts, or as a class when the clone is expanded.

D | J | size | V | CDR3 | DNA
. | TRBJ1-5 | . | TRBV28 | CASSFGENQPQHF | TGTGCCAGCAGTTTCGGAGAGAATCAGCCCCAGCATTTT
TRBD1 | TRBJ1-2 | . | TRBV29-1 | CSVLDRAGVGYTF | TGCAGCGTTCTGGACAGGGCGGGTGTCGGCTACACCTTC
TRBD2 | TRBJ2-7 | . | TRBV4-1 | CASSPSRAGGGSYEQYF | TGCGCCAGCAGCCCCTCCCGGGCGGGAGGGGGCTCCTACGAGCAGTACTTC
. | TRBJ2-1 | . | TRBV19 | CASTSDRSSYNEQFF | TGTGCCAGTACGTCAGACAGGAGCTCCTACAATGAGCAGTTCTTC
. | TRBJ2-7 | . | TRBV19 | CASSPGDYEQYF | TGTGCCAGTAGTCCGGGTGATTACGAGCAGTACTTC
. | TRBJ2-7 | . | TRBV6-5 | CASSSSPTGSLYEQYF | TGTGCCAGCAGTTCATCTCCTACAGGGTCACTCTACGAGCAGTACTTC
. | TRBJ2-2 | . | TRBV11-3 | CASSLGPLSGTGELFF | TGTGCCAGCAGCTTAGGTCCCCTCTCGGGCACCGGGGAGCTGTTTTTT
. | TRBJ2-7 | once | TRBV7-9 | CASSNRESYEQYF | TGTGCCAGCAGCAACAGGGAATCCTACGAGCAGTACTTC
. | TRBJ1-2 | . | TRBV18 | CASSPADRRGYTF | TGTGCCAGCTCACCCGCTGACAGGCGCGGCTACACCTTC
TRBD1 | TRBJ2-7 | . | TRBV9 | CASSVRTGTSDEQYF | TGTGCCAGCAGCGTACGGACAGGGACAAGCGACGAGCAGTACTTC
. | TRBJ1-3 | . | TRBV11-2 | CASSLETGVGGNTIYF | TGTGCCAGCAGCTTAGAGACAGGAGTTGGTGGAAACACCATATATTTT